A selection of T cell receptor beta chains follows, all from one sample in a study of T cell changes during pregnancy in multiple sclerosis. Clones were read by immunoSEQ multiplex PCR, and TCRdb kept only the in-frame ones, dropping some. The table shows 60,000 to 80,000 clones, with 75% to 90% occurring only once. Sequenced material: peripheral blood, taken before pregnancy. These receptors were taken from a female donor with multiple sclerosis, enrolled in a pregnancy study. Both conserved end residues are part of each CDR3. Each record gives: J gene, D gene, V gene, clone size, CDR3 DNA, CDR3 protein. D genes are given only for firm matches. Clone sizes are given selectively: once, few, many, or a class where the clone is expanded.

j_call: TRBJ2-5
d_call: TRBD2
v_call: TRBV4-3
clone_size: NA
cdr3_nt: TGCGCCAGCAGCCAAGATCGCGGGGGATCGGAGACCCAGTACTTC
cdr3_aa: CASSQDRGGSETQYF

j_call: TRBJ2-7
d_call: NA
v_call: TRBV27
clone_size: NA
cdr3_nt: TGTGCCAGCAGTCTAGTACTCGGCTACGAGCAGTACTTC
cdr3_aa: CASSLVLGYEQYF

j_call: TRBJ2-7
d_call: NA
v_call: TRBV4-1
clone_size: NA
cdr3_nt: TGCGCCAGCAGCCCCGGATTGCGGAGCCGCTTCTACGAGCAGTACTTC
cdr3_aa: CASSPGLRSRFYEQYF

j_call: TRBJ1-4
d_call: TRBD1
v_call: TRBV7-8
clone_size: NA
cdr3_nt: TGTGCCAGCAGCACGGGAAATGGACAGGGCGATGAAAAACTGTTTTTT
cdr3_aa: CASSTGNGQGDEKLFF

j_call: TRBJ1-4
d_call: TRBD1
v_call: TRBV18
clone_size: NA
cdr3_nt: TGTGCCAGCTCAATCAATTCCGGGACAGGGAATGAAAAACTGTTTTTT
cdr3_aa: CASSINSGTGNEKLFF

j_call: TRBJ1-1
d_call: TRBD1
v_call: TRBV5-1
clone_size: NA
cdr3_nt: TGCGCCAGCAGCCAAGGGACAGGGGGCACTGAAGCTTTCTTT
cdr3_aa: CASSQGTGGTEAFF

j_call: TRBJ1-2
d_call: NA
v_call: TRBV6-6
clone_size: NA
cdr3_nt: TGTGCCAGCAGTTACCCCCAGGGTAACTATGGCTACACCTTC
cdr3_aa: CASSYPQGNYGYTF

j_call: TRBJ2-7
d_call: NA
v_call: TRBV28
clone_size: once
cdr3_nt: TGTGCCAGCAGTTTGGTCGGCGAGCAGTACTTC
cdr3_aa: CASSLVGEQYF

j_call: TRBJ1-5
d_call: NA
v_call: TRBV7-2
clone_size: once
cdr3_nt: TGTGCCAGCAGCTTAGAGATCTGGGCAGGGTATCAGCCCCAGCATTTT
cdr3_aa: CASSLEIWAGYQPQHF

j_call: TRBJ2-7
d_call: TRBD2
v_call: TRBV5-8
clone_size: NA
cdr3_nt: TGTGCCAGCACCACCCGGACTAGCGGGAGGGCGGGTTACGAGCAGTACTTC
cdr3_aa: CASTTRTSGRAGYEQYF

j_call: TRBJ1-5
d_call: TRBD1
v_call: TRBV19
clone_size: NA
cdr3_nt: TGTGCCAGTAGTATTACTGACAGGGGCAATCAGCCCCAGCATTTT
cdr3_aa: CASSITDRGNQPQHF

j_call: TRBJ1-5
d_call: NA
v_call: TRBV27
clone_size: NA
cdr3_nt: TGTGCCAGCAGTTTATCGGGGGGGAATCAGCCCCAGCATTTT
cdr3_aa: CASSLSGGNQPQHF

j_call: TRBJ1-2
d_call: NA
v_call: TRBV4-2
clone_size: NA
cdr3_nt: TGTGCCAGCAGCCAAGATCCTAGTGCCTGGTATGGCTACACCTTC
cdr3_aa: CASSQDPSAWYGYTF

j_call: TRBJ2-7
d_call: TRBD2
v_call: TRBV2
clone_size: NA
cdr3_nt: TGTGCCAGCACTAGCGGTCCTTACGAGCAGTACTTC
cdr3_aa: CASTSGPYEQYF

j_call: TRBJ1-5
d_call: NA
v_call: TRBV19
clone_size: NA
cdr3_nt: TGTGCCAGTAGTGAGGGGGAGGGTCAGCCCCAGCATTTT
cdr3_aa: CASSEGEGQPQHF

j_call: TRBJ2-2
d_call: NA
v_call: TRBV28
clone_size: NA
cdr3_nt: TGTGCCAGCAGCATCGACACAGGAGGGTCCGGGGAGCTGTTTTTT
cdr3_aa: CASSIDTGGSGELFF

j_call: TRBJ1-1
d_call: NA
v_call: TRBV12-5
clone_size: NA
cdr3_nt: TGTGCTAGTGGTTTGGCGTCGGGATCTGGCACTGAAGCTTTCTTT
cdr3_aa: CASGLASGSGTEAFF

j_call: TRBJ1-2
d_call: NA
v_call: TRBV9
clone_size: NA
cdr3_nt: TGTGCCAGCAGCGTAGTGGGGGGATCCTATGGCTACACCTTC
cdr3_aa: CASSVVGGSYGYTF

j_call: TRBJ2-2
d_call: NA
v_call: TRBV11-3
clone_size: NA
cdr3_nt: TGTGCCAGCAGCTTTCAGGGGATCGGGGAGCTGTTTTTT
cdr3_aa: CASSFQGIGELFF

j_call: TRBJ1-5
d_call: NA
v_call: TRBV4-1
clone_size: NA
cdr3_nt: TGCGCCAGCAGCCAAGAGAGTAATCAGCCCCAGCATTTT
cdr3_aa: CASSQESNQPQHF

j_call: TRBJ2-7
d_call: TRBD1
v_call: TRBV5-4
clone_size: NA
cdr3_nt: TGTGCCAGCAGCTACACCGGGACAGGGATTCTAGAAGAGCAGTACTTC
cdr3_aa: CASSYTGTGILEEQYF

j_call: TRBJ2-1
d_call: NA
v_call: TRBV6-1
clone_size: NA
cdr3_nt: TGTGCCAGCAACTCCCCAGAGCGGAAAACCCGGGAGCAGTTCTTC
cdr3_aa: CASNSPERKTREQFF

j_call: TRBJ2-5
d_call: NA
v_call: TRBV9
clone_size: NA
cdr3_nt: TGTGCCAGCAGCGTAGGGGGAACGGGAGTAGCGGAGACCCAGTACTTC
cdr3_aa: CASSVGGTGVAETQYF

j_call: TRBJ2-2
d_call: TRBD1
v_call: TRBV19
clone_size: NA
cdr3_nt: TGTGCCAGTAGTGACAGGGGGAGCCCCAGCGCCCCCCCCGGGGAGCTGTTTTTT
cdr3_aa: CASSDRGSPSAPPGELFF

j_call: TRBJ1-2
d_call: TRBD1
v_call: TRBV10-2
clone_size: NA
cdr3_nt: TGCGCCAGCAGTGGGGGGACAGGGGCCCCGGTGGGCTATGGCTACACCTTC
cdr3_aa: CASSGGTGAPVGYGYTF

j_call: TRBJ2-1
d_call: NA
v_call: TRBV7-6
clone_size: NA
cdr3_nt: TGTGCCAGCAGCTTGAAGAGCTCCTACAATGAGCAGTTCTTC
cdr3_aa: CASSLKSSYNEQFF

j_call: TRBJ1-5
d_call: TRBD1
v_call: TRBV19
clone_size: NA
cdr3_nt: TGTGCCAGTAGTAGGTCGGGACAGCTCAATCAGCCCCAGCATTTT
cdr3_aa: CASSRSGQLNQPQHF

j_call: TRBJ1-1
d_call: TRBD1
v_call: TRBV7-9
clone_size: NA
cdr3_nt: TGTGCCAGCAGCTTGACAGGGGGCACTGAAGCTTTCTTT
cdr3_aa: CASSLTGGTEAFF